The 27 T cell receptor beta chains given below trace back to one sample, sequenced in a study of blood T cell repertoires in COVID-19. Only in-frame clones appear in the TCRdb table, and some are missing; sequencing was by immunoSEQ multiplex PCR. The sample yields approximately 190,000 clones, 70% to 90% seen once. The sample taken for sequencing was peripheral blood. The source of these receptors is a woman in her forties who had recovered from COVID-19.

This clone was seen a handful of times. This sequence joins TRBV20-1 and TRBJ1-2, with D tentatively TRBD1 (5 bases). CDR1 is DFQATT, CDR2 SNEGSKA, per germline (reference sequence). V was clipped by 3 bases and J by 3 bases, with 8 bases between them. This CDR3 is built from 12 residues. CDR3: CSASDSDYGYTF. CDR3 DNA: TGCAGTGCTAGTGACAGTGACTATGGCTACACCTTC.

The V and J genes are TRBV5-5 and TRBJ2-7, with a possible D match to TRBD2 (6 bases). V was clipped by 5 bases and J by 3 bases, with 21 bases between them. This CDR3 is built from 16 residues. CDR1 is SGHKS, CDR2 YYEKEE, per germline (reference sequence). The CDR3 region is CASRTRLRDVYYEQYF. As DNA, the CDR3 is TGTGCCAGCAGGACCCGATTGCGGGACGTGTACTACGAGCAGTACTTC.

The V call is TRBV5-1, the J call TRBJ2-7, with 8 bases lining up with TRBD1. Germline V lookup: CDR1 SGHRS, CDR2 YFSETQ. The CDR3 has 15 amino acids. With 4 bases clipped from V and 0 bases from J, the junction kept 6 bases outside the gene matches. The CDR3 bases are TGCGCCAGCAGCGACGGCGGGACAGGCTCCTACGAGCAGTACTTC. Translation gives CASSDGGTGSYEQYF.

This rearrangement joins TRBV5-4 to TRBJ2-7; D might be TRBD1 (6 bases). V lost 2 bases, J lost 0 bases, and 9 bases lay in between. The germline V gene has CDR1 SGHNT and CDR2 YYREEE (reference sequence). This CDR3 has 14 residues. The CDR3 sequence: CASSFGGNSYEQYF. CDR3 DNA: TGTGCCAGCAGCTTTGGGGGCAACTCCTACGAGCAGTACTTC.

This sequence joins TRBV11-3 and TRBJ2-1, with TRBD2 matching 14 bases. This CDR3 comprises 16 residues. In germline, CDR1 is SGHNT, CDR2 YENEEA. Germline trimming cut 5 bases from V and 7 bases from J; bases unmatched to any gene: 7. CDR3 nucleotide sequence: TGTGCCAGCAGCGCCCGGAGACTAGCGGGAGGGAATGAGCAGTTCTTC. Its protein product is CASSARRLAGGNEQFF.

The chain carries TRBV15 and TRBJ1-1; 7 positions match TRBD1. V dropped 8 bases and J dropped 5; count of bases not matched to a gene: 8. The germline V gene has CDR1 LNHNV and CDR2 YYDKDF (reference sequence). The CDR3 is made up of 13 amino acids. The CDR3 DNA follows: TGTGCCACCGCTCCAGGGGGACCGACTGAAGCTTTCTTT. Protein: CATAPGGPTEAFF.

The chain has TRBV3-1 (or the pseudogene TRBV3-2) and TRBJ2-1, with D possibly being TRBD1 (6 bases). Germline V lookup: CDR1 LGHDT, CDR2 YNNKEL (reference sequence). V shed 4 bases and J shed 4 bases, with 11 bases lying between them. The CDR3 runs to 14 residues. The CDR3 is CASSRRDTYNEQFF. CDR3 coding DNA: TGTGCCAGCAGCCGCCGGGACACTTACAATGAGCAGTTCTTC.

J is TRBJ2-7 and V is TRBV6-1; maybe TRBD2 (6 bases). The length of the CDR3 is 13 residues. Germline V gene data show CDR1 as MNHNS and CDR2 as SASEGT. The germline V and J ends were trimmed by 0 bases and 4 bases, with 7 bases remaining between them. The CDR3 here is CASSEAEGYEQYF. Here the CDR3 DNA reads TGTGCCAGCAGTGAAGCGGAGGGTTACGAGCAGTACTTC.

The CDR3 protein is CASTPGMNRNFNYEQYF. CDR3 sequence (DNA): TGTGCCAGCACGCCCGGTATGAACAGGAACTTTAACTACGAGCAGTACTTC. V gene TRBV2 combines with J gene TRBJ2-7, with TRBD1 as a possible D gene (5 bases). V lost 7 bases, J lost 3 bases, and 25 bases lay in between. CDR3 length: 17 residues. CDR1 is SNHLY, CDR2 FYNNEI, per germline. Looking up the rest from reference TRBV2 and TRBJ2-7 gives the full variable domain: EPEVTQTPSHQVTQMGQEVILRCVPISNHLYFYWYRQILGQKVEFLVSFYNNEISEKSEIFDDQFSVERPDGSNFTLKIRSTKLEDSAMYFCASTPGMNRNFNYEQYFGPGTRLTVT.

The genes are TRBV20-1 and TRBJ2-1, with a tentative D call TRBD2 (5 bases). Per germline, CDR1 DFQATT and CDR2 SNEGSKA (reference sequence). There are 11 residues in the CDR3. V lost 5 bases, J lost 9 bases, and 11 bases lay in between. CDR3 in amino acids: CSADGSFEQFF. The CDR3 DNA reads as TGCAGTGCTGATGGGAGCTTTGAGCAGTTCTTC.

Only a few counts were recorded for this clone. The chain links TRBV3-1 (or the pseudogene TRBV3-2) to TRBJ1-3, with a tentative D call TRBD1 (5 bases). The CDR3 consists of 16 residues. Trimming left V 4 bases short and J 0 bases short, with 13 bases between. Germline CDR1 LGHDT, CDR2 YNNKEL (reference sequence). CDR3 in DNA: TGTGCCAGCAGCCGAAGGGGTACGAGCTCTGGAAACACCATATATTTT. As protein: CASSRRGTSSGNTIYF.

Only one count was recorded for this clone. V gene TRBV3-1 (or the pseudogene TRBV3-2) combines with J gene TRBJ1-1; D is possibly TRBD1 (5 bases). The germline CDR1 and CDR2 sequences are LGHDT and YNNKEL (reference sequence). CDR3 size: 15 residues. The ends were cut back, 4 bases at V and 1 base at J, with 13 bases in the middle. CDR3 coding DNA: TGTGCCAGCAGCCCTCCAGCGGGACCGAACACTGAAGCTTTCTTT. This gives the protein CASSPPAGPNTEAFF.

The V and J genes are TRBV3-1 (or the pseudogene TRBV3-2) and TRBJ2-7, with 9 positions matching TRBD2. Germline loops: CDR1 LGHDT, CDR2 YNNKEL (reference sequence). This CDR3 region has 13 residues. V shed 4 bases and J 10 bases; nucleotides not matched to a gene: 8. The CDR3 DNA follows: TGTGCCAGCAGCCGACGGACTAGCGACGCTCAGTACTTC. It yields the protein CASSRRTSDAQYF.

The genes are TRBV27 and TRBJ1-2; 11 bases match TRBD1. In germline, CDR1 is MNHEY, CDR2 SMNVEV (reference sequence). This CDR3 is 13 amino acids long. V dropped 5 bases and J dropped 7; count of bases not matched to a gene: 3. The CDR3 DNA follows: TGTGCCAGCAGTCCTGGGACAGGGGGTGGCTACACCTTC. Translated: CASSPGTGGGYTF.

The V call is TRBV28, the J call TRBJ2-1; 11 bases fit TRBD2. Germline values: CDR1 MDHEN, CDR2 SYDVKM. The length of the CDR3 is 15 residues. V dropped 5 bases and J dropped 7; count of bases not matched to a gene: 7. The CDR3 nucleotides are TGTGCCAGCAGTCTACTAGCGGGAGCAGGGAATGAGCAGTTCTTC. Translated: CASSLLAGAGNEQFF.

This clone appeared once. V and J are TRBV6-5 and TRBJ2-7, with 11 bases identical to TRBD1. There are 14 residues in the CDR3. V shed 7 bases, J shed 3 bases, and the junction held 5 bases outside the gene matches. From germline, CDR1 is MNHEY and CDR2 SVGAGI. In DNA, the CDR3 is TGTGCCAGCACCTCCGGGACAGGGGGCTACGAGCAGTACTTC. It is translated as CASTSGTGGYEQYF.

DNA for the CDR3: TGCAGCGTCGTCCGGGGACTACTACCCCCGAACACTGAAGCTTTCTTT. Translated: CSVVRGLLPPNTEAFF. The chain combines TRBV29-1 with TRBJ1-1, with TRBD1 as a possible D gene (5 bases). The CDR3 is made up of 16 amino acids. Germline loops: CDR1 SQVTM, CDR2 ANQGSEA. V lost 6 bases and J 1 base, leaving 21 bases between the germline ends.

The rearrangement uses TRBV7-2 and TRBJ2-5; 11 bases align to TRBD1. J gave up 0 bases and V 5 bases, and 8 bases lay outside the gene matches. In germline, CDR1 is SGHTA, CDR2 FQGNSA. CDR3 length: 17 amino acids. The CDR3, as DNA: TGTGCCAGCAGCCCGGGACAGGGGGACTTTTACCAAGAGACCCAGTACTTC. Amino acids: CASSPGQGDFYQETQYF. Full variable domain (outside the CDR3, taken from reference TRBV7-2 and TRBJ2-5): GAGVSQSPSNKVTEKGKDVELRCDPISGHTALYWYRQSLGQGLEFLIYFQGNSAPDKSGLPSDRFSAERTGGSVSTLTIQRTQQEDSAVYLCASSPGQGDFYQETQYFGPGTRLLVL.

This clone was seen a handful of times. The rearrangement uses TRBV30 and TRBJ1-5; 8 bases are shared with TRBD1. After removal of 3 bases from V and 4 bases from J, the junction contained 8 bases not matched to a gene. CDR3 size: 15 residues. CDR1 and CDR2 from the germline V gene are GTSNPN and SVGIG (reference sequence). The CDR3 here is CAWREQGERNQPQHF. In DNA, the CDR3 is TGTGCCTGGAGGGAACAGGGGGAGAGGAATCAGCCCCAGCATTTT.

This clone was observed a single time. The chain recombines TRBV13 with TRBJ2-4; 7 nucleotides line up with TRBD2. CDR3 length equals 14 residues. From germline, CDR1 is PRHDT and CDR2 FYEKMQ (reference sequence). Trimming at V came to 5 bases and at J to 7 bases, leaving 8 bases not matched to a gene. The CDR3 sequence is CASSPSGASNIQYF. In DNA, the CDR3 is TGTGCCAGCAGCCCGAGCGGGGCATCGAACATTCAGTACTTC.

As to this clone: Sequence at one end of the junction differs from germline and may be a read error. The V and J genes are TRBV3-1 (or the pseudogene TRBV3-2) and TRBJ1-3; tentative D call: TRBD1 (5 bases). The CDR3 contains 15 residues. Germline CDR1 and CDR2: LGHDT and YNNKEL (reference sequence). In nucleotides, the CDR3 is TGTGCCAGCAGCCAAGAGTATGTAAGGGGAACCACCATATATTTT. It codes for CASSQEYVRGTTIYF.

This chain joins TRBV27 and TRBJ2-2; 8 nucleotides agree with TRBD2. The J segment lost 5 bases and the V segment lost 1 base, leaving 9 bases of the junction unmatched. The CDR3 runs 17 residues. Germline V gene lookup returns CDR1 MNHEY and CDR2 SMNVEV (reference sequence). The CDR3 DNA follows: TGTGCCAGCAGTTTATTCCCGGGAGGGCCTGGGACCGGGGAGCTGTTTTTT. It codes for CASSLFPGGPGTGELFF.

This clone was found a few times. The CDR3 region has the DNA TGTGCCAGCAAGGTTTCGGACAGGGCCCGCTATAATTCACCCCTCCACTTT. Its protein is CASKVSDRARYNSPLHF. The chain links TRBV27 to TRBJ1-6; 8 bases line up with TRBD1. The CDR3 extends over 17 amino acids. Germline CDR1 and CDR2: MNHEY and SMNVEV (reference sequence). V was clipped by 7 bases and J by 3 bases; unmatched bases: 11.

V usage is TRBV19 and J usage is TRBJ1-1; tentative D call: TRBD1 (6 bases). V dropped 5 bases and J dropped 1 base, with 14 bases sitting between them. Germline V gene sequence: CDR1 LNHDA, CDR2 SQIVND (reference sequence). The CDR3 runs to 15 residues. The CDR3 bases are TGTGCCAGTAGTGTTTACTTACAGGGGAACACTGAAGCTTTCTTT. Translating gives CASSVYLQGNTEAFF.

This chain links TRBV7-9 with TRBJ2-7; D unresolved. The germline V gene encodes CDR1 SEHNR and CDR2 FQNEAQ (reference sequence). The CDR3 totals 15 residues. V was clipped by 2 bases and J by 2 bases, with 13 bases between them. The chain's CDR3 is CASSLLSGFAYEQYF. Written as DNA, the CDR3 is TGTGCCAGCAGCTTACTGTCCGGGTTTGCCTACGAGCAGTACTTC.

The rearrangement links TRBV7-2 to TRBJ2-4; 7 bases match TRBD2. Germline CDR1 reads SGHTA; CDR2 reads FQGNSA. The trim removed 1 base at V and 6 bases at J, leaving 12 bases unmatched. The CDR3 is 17 residues long. The chain's CDR3 is CASSLGFGGGALNIQYF. The CDR3 region has the DNA TGTGCCAGCAGCTTAGGGTTCGGGGGAGGGGCGTTAAACATTCAGTACTTC.

Comment on this clone: Germline and junction disagree at one end, which may indicate a read error. The V call is TRBV6-1, the J call TRBJ1-2, with TRBD1 matching over 8 bases. Germline CDR1 reads MNHNS; CDR2 reads SASEGT. This CDR3 has 15 residues. The CDR3 protein is CASREAGGAGYGYTF. CDR3 sequence (DNA): TGTGCCAGCAGGGAAGCAGGGGGCGCGGGCTATGGCTACACCTTC.